Sequencing of this T cell receptor beta chain was carried out in a study of EBV T-cell therapy then PD-1 blockade in nasopharyngeal carcinoma. For this clone: The target antigen is unknown.

CDR1 SNHLY and CDR2 FYNNEI come from the germline V gene. V gave up 5 bases and J gave up 1 base, with 14 bases separating them. The CDR3 extends over 15 amino acids. Treatment indicated: AdE1-LMPpoly-expanded autologous EBV-specific T-cell therapy followed by anti-PD-1 nivolumab. Libraries were prepared by immunoSEQ multiplex PCR; TCRdb keeps only in-frame clonotypes and omits some of them. The sample contains some 20,000 clones, 84% of which appear only once. Here the sequenced sample was CD8+ T cells from blood, taken around day 34 from a patient whose treatment included autologous EBV-specific T cells and nivolumab. This clonotype originated in a man aged 35 to 55 with nasopharyngeal carcinoma. The rearrangement uses TRBV2 and TRBJ1-2; possibly TRBD1 for D (6 bases). The CDR3 loop is CASSTPPQGNYGYTF. The CDR3 nucleotides are TGTGCCAGCAGTACGCCTCCACAGGGTAACTATGGCTACACCTTC. The full variable domain, rest sourced from reference TRBV2 and TRBJ1-2, is EPEVTQTPSHQVTQMGQEVILRCVPISNHLYFYWYRQILGQKVEFLVSFYNNEISEKSEIFDDQFSVERPDGSNFTLKIRSTKLEDSAMYFCASSTPPQGNYGYTFGSGTRLTVV.